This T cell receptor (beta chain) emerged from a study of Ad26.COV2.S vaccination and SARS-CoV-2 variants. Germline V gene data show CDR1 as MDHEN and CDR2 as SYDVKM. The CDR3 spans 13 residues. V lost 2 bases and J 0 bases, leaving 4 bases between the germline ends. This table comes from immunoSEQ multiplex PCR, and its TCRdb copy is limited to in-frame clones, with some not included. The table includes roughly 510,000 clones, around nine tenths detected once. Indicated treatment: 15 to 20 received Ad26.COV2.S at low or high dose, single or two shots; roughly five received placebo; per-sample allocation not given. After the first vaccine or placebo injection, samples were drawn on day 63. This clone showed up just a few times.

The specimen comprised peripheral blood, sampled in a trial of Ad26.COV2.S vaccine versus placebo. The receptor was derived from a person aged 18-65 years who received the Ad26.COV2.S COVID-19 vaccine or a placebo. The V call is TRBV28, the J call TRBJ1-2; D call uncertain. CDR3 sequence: CASSLHTNYGYTF. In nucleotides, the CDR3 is TGTGCCAGCAGTTTACACACTAACTATGGCTACACCTTC.